The table lists the clone carrying this TCR beta chain with many counts. Its antigen is currently unknown. A single record per CDR3 protein comes from TCRdb applying MiXCR to the reads. The sample includes about 500,000 distinct CDR3 sequences, more than 30% of them seen just once. The V and J ends lost 3 bases and 8 bases respectively, with 20 bases between them. From germline, CDR1 is SQVTM and CDR2 ANQGSEA. This CDR3 region has 15 residues. These data originate in a study of T cell repertoires in cytomegalovirus infection. Study information: CMV infection plus the matching HLA type was flagged by public TCR beta signatures. Regarding the study as a whole: In two of eight donors, the top clonotype was HLA-C-restricted CMV-specific. Accumulated public TCR beta family frequency recognized individuals carrying CMV together with the relevant HLA.

The chain couples TRBV29-1 to TRBJ2-1, with D hard to call. Specimen: cultured PBMCs, collected from culture after CMV antigen stimulation. This receptor was obtained from a human donor in good health (CMV status not recorded). Some clones in this sample may be carry-over from other donors' samples. DNA of the CDR3: TGCAGCGTTGAGCCGTCGGTGGGTCAACTCGATGAGCAGTTCTTC. This translates into CSVEPSVGQLDEQFF.